The clone carrying this T cell receptor (beta chain) was counted ten times or more. Its antigen is still unknown. The data originate from a study of neurological immune-mediated disorders. TCRdb re-called the 5' RACE reads through MiXCR, storing one row per CDR3 protein. The sample contains approximately 84,000 distinct CDR3 sequences, 3.5% to 4.5% of which appear only once. Study-level findings and limits: Patients with HTLV-1-associated myelopathy had the highest level of TCR clonal expansion, whereas patients with multiple sclerosis had the lowest level, falling beneath the level found in healthy controls.

This sample's time point: longitudinal time-point 3. Sequenced: PBMCs. The source of this sequence is an older woman with multiple sclerosis.

CDR3 protein: CASSYFGTVGTGELFF. In DNA, the CDR3 is TGTGCCAGCAGTTACTTCGGGACGGTGGGCACCGGGGAGCTGTTTTTT. The rearrangement uses TRBV6-5 and TRBJ2-2; perhaps D is TRBD1 or TRBD2 (5 bases each). CDR3 size: 16 residues. Per germline, CDR1 MNHEY and CDR2 SVGAGI. The V gene lost 1 base and the J gene lost 4 bases, with 13 bases spanning the gap.